The clone carrying this T cell receptor beta chain appeared a single time. The antigen remains undetermined. Clones were sequenced by immunoSEQ multiplex PCR, and TCRdb holds only the in-frame ones, with some missing. The table records about a million clones, approximately 75% of them present only once. The donors, all of them Caucasian adults, lived in Nashville, Tennessee. The sample originates from a study of shared clonotypes between healthy human individuals. General study results and limits: An expected dependence of interdonor clonotype sharing on sequencing depth was noted. The study found about 5% of naive CD4 clonotypes shared across a few donors.

The CDR3 is made up of 16 amino acids. CDR1 and CDR2 (germline): SGHVS, FQNEAQ. Trimming left V 4 bases short and J 7 bases short, with 23 bases between. The sequencing input was memory CD4+ T cells from PBMCs. The sample's subset: CD45RA-negative fraction. The clonotype originates from a man between 18 and 35 years old in good health. Some clones in this sample may be carry-over from other donors' samples. The V and J genes are TRBV7-8 and TRBJ2-7; tentative D call: TRBD1 (6 bases). CDR3 DNA: TGTGCCAGCAGCTCGAACTACAGGGCCGAAGCGAGGGAGCAGTACTTC. Protein: CASSSNYRAEAREQYF.